The 9 T cell receptor beta chains presented below share a single source sample, sequenced in a study of OX40 agonist ivuxolimab in advanced cancers. The table came from immunoSEQ multiplex PCR; TCRdb's copy has only in-frame clones and leaves some out. The profile covers over 55,000 clones, with around 90% appearing a single time and 1.9% taken by the ten largest. The input for sequencing was CD4+ or CD8+ T cells sorted from blood, taken in a trial of the OX40 agonist ivuxolimab. These receptors all come from an adult with an advanced solid tumor such as melanoma, head and neck, liver or kidney cancer.

The rearrangement uses TRBV2 and TRBJ1-5, with D unclear. V was pared by 6 bases and J by 2 bases, with 14 bases between. Germline CDR1 is SNHLY and CDR2 is FYNNEI. The CDR3 is 15 residues long. This chain's CDR3 is CASRGNKLGNQPQHF. The CDR3 DNA reads as TGTGCCAGCAGGGGTAACAAATTAGGCAATCAGCCCCAGCATTTT. Full variable domain (rest looked up from reference TRBV2 and TRBJ1-5): EPEVTQTPSHQVTQMGQEVILRCVPISNHLYFYWYRQILGQKVEFLVSFYNNEISEKSEIFDDQFSVERPDGSNFTLKIRSTKLEDSAMYFCASRGNKLGNQPQHFGDGTRLSIL.

The chain couples TRBV6-5 to TRBJ1-1; a possible D gene is TRBD1 (5 bases). The CDR3 is 13 residues long. V was pared by 6 bases and J by 0 bases, with 8 bases between. Germline V lookup: CDR1 MNHEY, CDR2 SVGAGI. Here the CDR3 DNA reads TGTGCCAGCAGACTGACAGTGAACACTGAAGCTTTCTTT. This codes for CASRLTVNTEAFF.

V gene TRBV10-3 combines with J gene TRBJ2-2; D perhaps matches TRBD1 (5 bases). Trimming took 7 bases from V and 1 from J, leaving 10 bases between them. Germline lookup yields CDR1 ENHRY and CDR2 SYGVKD. CDR3 length equals 14 residues. The CDR3 DNA follows: TGTGCCATCACATCCAGGGAGAACACCGGGGAGCTGTTTTTT. Translated, it gives CAITSRENTGELFF.

This rearrangement joins TRBV2 to TRBJ2-7; 7 nucleotides line up with TRBD2. The CDR3 extends over 14 amino acids. V was clipped by 9 bases and J by 4 bases; unmatched bases: 12. Looked up from germline, CDR1 is SNHLY and CDR2 is FYNNEI. CDR3 sequence (DNA): TGTGCCAGTTCCGGGCTAGCGGCTTCTTACGAGCAGTACTTC. It encodes CASSGLAASYEQYF. Complete variable domain (other parts from reference TRBV2 and TRBJ2-7): EPEVTQTPSHQVTQMGQEVILRCVPISNHLYFYWYRQILGQKVEFLVSFYNNEISEKSEIFDDQFSVERPDGSNFTLKIRSTKLEDSAMYFCASSGLAASYEQYFGPGTRLTVT.

The chain uses TRBV28 and TRBJ1-3; D unclear. Deletions cut 5 bases from V and 3 bases from J, with 17 bases between. This CDR3 spans 16 amino acids. CDR1 is MDHEN, CDR2 SYDVKM, per germline. CDR3 nucleotide sequence: TGTGCCAGCAGTCCTCCTCTACAGAATCTTGGAAACACCATATATTTT. As protein: CASSPPLQNLGNTIYF.

The rearrangement uses TRBV10-2 and TRBJ1-5, with D possibly TRBD1 on 5 matching bases. V was trimmed by 1 base and J by 3 bases, leaving 10 bases between them. The germline CDR1 and CDR2 sequences are WSHSY and SAAADI. The CDR3 sequence is 15 residues long. CDR3 region: CASSEWGRNNQPQHF. In DNA, the CDR3 is TGCGCCAGCAGTGAGTGGGGACGGAACAATCAGCCCCAGCATTTT.

There are a few counts of this clone. This sequence joins TRBV9 and TRBJ1-1, with a possible D match to TRBD1 (5 bases). V was pared by 0 bases and J by 6 bases, with 12 bases between. The CDR3 has 14 amino acids. From germline, CDR1 is SGDLS and CDR2 YYNGEE. The DNA for the CDR3 is TGTGCCAGCAGCGTAGGGAGCCAGGGTCCTGAAGCTTTCTTT. This encodes CASSVGSQGPEAFF.

This clone was counted a few times. V gene TRBV18 combines with J gene TRBJ2-1, with 13 bases identical to TRBD2. Germline V gene lookup returns CDR1 KGHSH and CDR2 LQKENI. The trim removed 3 bases at V and 0 bases at J, leaving 5 bases unmatched. This CDR3 has 18 amino acids. The CDR3 sequence: CASSPRRTSGGSYNEQFF. The CDR3 DNA reads TGTGCCAGCTCACCGCGCCGGACTAGCGGGGGCTCCTACAATGAGCAGTTCTTC.

V gene TRBV7-5 combines with J gene TRBJ1-4; the DNA was not used to check the table's D call, TRBD1. TRBV7-5 is designated a pseudogene. The CDR3 contains 17 residues. The CDR3: CARIIKGDVRANEKLFF. CDR3 nucleotides: TGTGCCAGAATCATAAAGGGGGACGTGCGGGCTAATGAAAAACTGTTTTTT.